These T cell receptor beta chains were read from a single sample in a study of cytomegalovirus exposure and HLA in healthy donors. The table came from immunoSEQ multiplex PCR; TCRdb's copy has only in-frame clones and leaves some out. The table lists about 85,000 clones, roughly 80% of them singletons. Sequences were obtained from PBMCs. These receptors were taken from a man aged 50 or older in good health and CMV-seropositive. CDR3s include the opening cysteine and the closing phenylalanine or tryptophan. The D gene is left open where the match is weak. Clone size is given for some rows only: seen once, a few or many times, or a class if the clone is expanded.

abundance | j_gene | v_gene | d_gene | CDR3nt | CDR3aa
. | TRBJ2-7 | TRBV5-1 | TRBD1 | TGCGCCAGCAGCTTGGAGGGGGACAGTCACGAGCAGTACTTC | CASSLEGDSHEQYF
few | TRBJ1-2 | TRBV6-5 | TRBD1 | TGTGCCAGCAGTCGAGGGACAGGGGGGGATGGCTACACCTTC | CASSRGTGGDGYTF
. | TRBJ1-5 | TRBV27 | . | TGTGCCAGCAGCTCAGGGGAGCTAATTCAGCCCCAGCATTTT | CASSSGELIQPQHF
. | TRBJ1-4 | TRBV6-6 | . | TGTGCCAGCAGTTCTCCGACCGGGGGTGAAAAACTGTTTTTT | CASSSPTGGEKLFF
. | TRBJ2-2 | TRBV18 | . | TGTGCCAGCTCACCGACACGGACAGAGAACACCGGGGAGCTGTTTTTT | CASSPTRTENTGELFF
. | TRBJ2-3 | TRBV10-3 | . | TGTGCCATCAGGGGGGCCATGGGCACAGATACGCAGTATTTT | CAIRGAMGTDTQYF
. | TRBJ2-5 | TRBV25-1 | TRBD2 | TGTGCCAGCAGTGAACCACTAGCGGGAGAAGAGACCCAGTACTTC | CASSEPLAGEETQYF
. | TRBJ1-2 | TRBV25-1 | . | TGTGCCAGCAGTGAAGGGCAGATTTATGGCTACACCTTC | CASSEGQIYGYTF
. | TRBJ2-7 | TRBV7-2 | . | TGTGCCAGCAGCTTCCAACAGGGCGGATACGAGCAGTACTTC | CASSFQQGGYEQYF
. | TRBJ2-1 | TRBV7-8 | . | TGTGCCAGCAGCTTAGCCGGGACTCCTGGGGAGCAGTTCTTC | CASSLAGTPGEQFF
few | TRBJ1-1 | TRBV6-5 | . | TGTGCCAGCAGTTACAGTCTAAGGGGGAACACTGAAGCTTTCTTT | CASSYSLRGNTEAFF
. | TRBJ2-5 | TRBV18 | . | TGTGCCAGCGGAGAAAATAGCTCTCGGGAGACCCAGTACTTC | CASGENSSRETQYF
. | TRBJ2-1 | TRBV7-9 | TRBD1 | TGTGCCAGCAGCTCCCTCGGTGAGTTGGGGACAGTTTACAATGAGCAGTTCTTC | CASSSLGELGTVYNEQFF
. | TRBJ2-7 | TRBV7-9 | . | TGTTCCAGCAGCTCACAGGGATCCGAGCAGTACTTC | CSSSSQGSEQYF
. | TRBJ2-7 | TRBV5-6 | TRBD1 | TGTGCCAGCAGCGGACAGGGGCGGACTCACGAGCAGTACTTC | CASSGQGRTHEQYF
. | TRBJ1-2 | TRBV10-3 | . | TGTGCCATCAGGGTGACAGGTGGAAACTATGGCTACACCTTC | CAIRVTGGNYGYTF
. | TRBJ2-7 | TRBV30 | TRBD2 | TGTGCCTGGAGTTTAGCGGGAGCCGACGAGCAGTACTTC | CAWSLAGADEQYF
once | TRBJ1-2 | TRBV5-6 | TRBD1 | TGTGCCAGCAGATTGGACAGGGCGGCCTTTCGGGGCTACACCTTC | CASRLDRAAFRGYTF
once | TRBJ1-1 | TRBV9 | . | TGTGCCAGCAGCTCCACAGGGACCACTGAAGCTTTCTTT | CASSSTGTTEAFF
. | TRBJ2-7 | TRBV7-6 | TRBD2 | TGTGCCAGCAGCTTACTAATAGCGGGAGTCCACGAGCAGTACTTC | CASSLLIAGVHEQYF
. | TRBJ2-1 | TRBV7-7 | . | TGTGCTAGCAGCTCCCCGCCCGGGAGTGAGCAGTTCTTC | CASSSPPGSEQFF
. | TRBJ2-2 | TRBV9 | TRBD1 | TGTGCCAGCAGCCCAAGGGGGACAGGGGGCGCCAATGCGAACACCGGGGAGCTGTTTTTT | CASSPRGTGGANANTGELFF
. | TRBJ2-7 | TRBV7-2 | . | TGTGCCAGCAGCTTAGCGCGAGGAAACGAGCAGTACTTC | CASSLARGNEQYF
. | TRBJ2-3 | TRBV29-1 | . | TGCAGCGTTGGGGGGGGCTTCACACGGACAGATACGCAGTATTTT | CSVGGGFTRTDTQYF
. | TRBJ2-1 | TRBV7-3 | TRBD2 | TGTGCCAGCAGCTTAAGGCTAGCGGGAGTCAATGAGCAGTTCTTC | CASSLRLAGVNEQFF
few | TRBJ2-1 | TRBV9 | TRBD2 | TGTGCCAGCAGCCCATCCGCGGGAGTGGGCAGTGAGCAGTTCTTC | CASSPSAGVGSEQFF
once | TRBJ2-7 | TRBV6-5 | TRBD2 | TGTGCCAGCAGTTCAGCGGGAGGGCCTCGCGAGCAGTACTTC | CASSSAGGPREQYF
. | TRBJ1-4 | TRBV5-5 | . | TGTGCCAGCAGCATACAGGGAGTCCGTGAAAAACTGTTTTTT | CASSIQGVREKLFF
. | TRBJ2-1 | TRBV30 | . | TGTGCCTGGAGTCAGCGGGCTGACAATGAGCAGTTCTTC | CAWSQRADNEQFF
. | TRBJ1-1 | TRBV27 | TRBD1 | TGTGCCAGCAGTTTTTACAGGGGCACCACTGAAGCTTTCTTT | CASSFYRGTTEAFF
. | TRBJ2-3 | TRBV27 | . | TGTGCCAGCAGTTTATTCAGGGCCCCAGATACGCAGTATTTT | CASSLFRAPDTQYF
few | TRBJ1-2 | TRBV2 | . | TGTGCCAGCAGTGAGAGACAGACCTATGGCTACACCTTC | CASSERQTYGYTF
once | TRBJ2-1 | TRBV2 | . | . | CASSSSLAGGYNEQFF
. | TRBJ2-7 | TRBV6-5 | TRBD2 | TGTGCCAGCACCCCACTAGCGGGAGGAAGGGAGCAGTACTTC | CASTPLAGGREQYF
. | TRBJ2-1 | TRBV25-1 | . | TGTGCCAGCAGTGAATTGGAGCCCCTTACCAATGAGCAGTTCTTC | CASSELEPLTNEQFF
. | TRBJ2-3 | TRBV6-4 | TRBD2 | TGTGCCAGCAGTGACTTGGCTAGCGGTAGCACAGATACGCAGTATTTT | CASSDLASGSTDTQYF
. | TRBJ2-7 | TRBV5-1 | . | TGCGCCAGCAGCTTGCTTTCGGGAGACTACGAGCAGTACTTC | CASSLLSGDYEQYF
. | TRBJ1-1 | TRBV6-6 | TRBD1 | TGTGCCAGCAATCCACAGGGGGGGAACACTGAAGCTTTCTTT | CASNPQGGNTEAFF
. | TRBJ1-5 | TRBV4-2 | . | TGTGCCAGCAGCCAAGGCCAAAGACAGGAGGATCAGCCCCAGCATTTT | CASSQGQRQEDQPQHF
. | TRBJ1-6 | TRBV6-8 | . | TGTGCCAGCAGTTACCCCCCGCGGAGGGACCGCTATAATTCACCCCTCCACTTT | CASSYPPRRDRYNSPLHF
. | TRBJ1-1 | TRBV7-9 | . | TGTTCCAGCAGCCCTAGAAACGGCGGGGAAGCTTTCTTT | CSSSPRNGGEAFF
. | TRBJ2-1 | TRBV7-7 | . | TGTGCCAGCAGCTTAAACCCCCGAGGGTTAGGTGAGCAGTTCTTC | CASSLNPRGLGEQFF
few | TRBJ1-3 | TRBV9 | TRBD1 | TGTGCCAGCAGCGTCGGGACAGGGTTCTCTGGAAACACCATATATTTT | CASSVGTGFSGNTIYF
. | TRBJ2-7 | TRBV5-1 | TRBD2 | TGCGCCAGCAAATGGACTAGCGGAGACTACGAGCAGTACTTC | CASKWTSGDYEQYF
. | TRBJ2-7 | TRBV6-1 | TRBD1 | TGTGCCAGCAGTTCCCGGGACAGGCTCTACGAGCAGTACTTC | CASSSRDRLYEQYF
few | TRBJ2-1 | TRBV7-3 | . | TGTGCCAGCAGCCAGACTCGTAATGAGCAGTTCTTC | CASSQTRNEQFF
. | TRBJ2-1 | TRBV5-8 | TRBD2 | TGTGCCAGCAGCGTGGGACTAGCGGGAGGCAATGAGCAGTTCTTC | CASSVGLAGGNEQFF
few | TRBJ2-2 | TRBV5-6 | TRBD1 | TGTGCCAGCAGCCATACAGGGGGCGGTACCGGGGAGCTGTTTTTT | CASSHTGGGTGELFF
. | TRBJ1-1 | TRBV11-2 | . | TGTGCCAGCAGCTTGTCAGGGTTCGGCACTGAAGCTTTCTTT | CASSLSGFGTEAFF
. | TRBJ2-5 | TRBV14 | . | TGTGCCAGCAGCCAAGGCCCCGGACAGAGGATTCATCAAGAGACCCAGTACTTC | CASSQGPGQRIHQETQYF
few | TRBJ1-1 | TRBV7-8 | . | TGTGCCAGCAGCTTAGATCTAACGGGAAGGACTGAAGCTTTCTTT | CASSLDLTGRTEAFF